These 29 T cell receptor beta chains came from one sample sequenced in a study of spatial heterogeneity in lung cancer. As to time point: sample taken at primary tumor resection. TCRdb reprocessed the 5' RACE reads via MiXCR and lists one record per CDR3 protein. The table has about 7,000 distinct CDR3 sequences, 6.5% to 9% seen once. The starting material was PBMCs, obtained at surgery. The origin of the receptors is a male donor with early-stage non-small cell lung cancer.

This clonotype was recorded many times. The chain employs TRBV15 and TRBJ1-5, with TRBD1 as a possible D gene (5 bases). The CDR3 runs 14 residues. The V end lost 4 bases, the J end lost 4 bases, and 11 bases lay between the germline ends. Germline lookup yields CDR1 LNHNV and CDR2 YYDKDF (reference sequence). This CDR3 reads CATSKDSRNQPQHF. Written as DNA, the CDR3 is TGTGCCACCAGCAAAGACAGCCGGAATCAGCCCCAGCATTTT.

This clonotype was seen at least ten times. The chain is built from TRBV4-2 and TRBJ2-1; D is possibly TRBD2 (6 bases). Germline V gives CDR1 LGHNA, CDR2 YNFKEQ. Trimming removed 0 bases from V and 11 bases from J, with 14 bases in between. The CDR3 sequence is 14 residues long. CDR3 sequence (DNA): TGTGCCAGCAGCCAAGATCGGGAGACATGGAAGCAGTTCTTC. Translating gives CASSQDRETWKQFF.

This clonotype occurred many times. This sequence joins TRBV5-5 and TRBJ2-3; D ambiguous. CDR3 length equals 13 residues. Per the germline V gene, CDR1 is SGHKS and CDR2 is YYEKEE (reference sequence). V dropped 6 bases and J dropped 2 bases, with 10 bases sitting between them. The DNA of the CDR3 is TGTGCCAGCACGTTTCCAAACACAGATACGCAGTATTTT. This codes for CASTFPNTDTQYF.

This clonotype was counted at least ten times. The CDR3 DNA reads as TGTGCCAGCGGAAGCTTGTGGGGGTCCACCTACGAGCAGTACGTC. Encoded protein: CASGSLWGSTYEQYV. V is TRBV5-6 and J is TRBJ2-7, with D perhaps assigned TRBD1 or TRBD2 (5 bases each). Germline V lookup: CDR1 SGHDT, CDR2 YYEEEE. Trimming removed 7 bases at V and 2 bases at J, with 19 bases between. The CDR3 length is 15 residues.

This clonotype has a count of ten or more. This chain joins TRBV29-1 and TRBJ1-1; D possibly corresponds to TRBD1 (5 bases). The CDR3 loop spans 11 amino acids. With 4 bases removed from V and 11 bases from J, the gap between germline ends came to 14 bases. From germline, CDR1 is SQVTM and CDR2 ANQGSEA. The CDR3 loop reads CSVGGGAGAFF. The DNA for the CDR3 is TGCAGCGTTGGAGGTGGGGCGGGCGCTTTCTTT.

This clonotype was detected many times. The rearrangement joins TRBV2 to TRBJ2-3; D is possibly TRBD1 (5 bases). The V and J ends lost 5 bases and 3 bases respectively, with 9 bases between them. The CDR3 is made up of 13 amino acids. From germline, CDR1 is SNHLY and CDR2 FYNNEI. The CDR3 here is CASSTGGTDTQYF. DNA for the CDR3: TGTGCCAGCAGTACAGGTGGGACAGATACGCAGTATTTT.

This clonotype was recorded at least ten times. The chain uses TRBV5-6 and TRBJ1-2; D perhaps matches TRBD1 (5 bases). Trimming removed 4 bases at V and 4 bases at J, with 11 bases between. This CDR3 spans 13 amino acids. Germline V gene data show CDR1 as SGHDT and CDR2 as YYEEEE. The CDR3 sequence is CASSGGMTYGYTF. The CDR3, as DNA: TGTGCCAGCAGCGGGGGGATGACCTATGGCTACACCTTC.

This clonotype was counted many times. This chain uses TRBV12-3 or TRBV12-4 with TRBJ1-2; 10 bases match TRBD1. V shed 6 bases and J 5 bases; nucleotides not matched to a gene: 9. The length of the CDR3 is 15 residues. The CDR3: CASSTAGTGEYGYTF. Here the CDR3 DNA reads TGTGCCAGCAGCACGGCTGGGACAGGGGAATATGGCTACACCTTC.

The table lists this clonotype with many counts. The rearrangement joins TRBV3-1 to TRBJ1-2, with TRBD1 matching 7 bases. Germline V lookup: CDR1 LGHDT, CDR2 YNNKEL (reference sequence). The CDR3 sequence is 15 residues long. V gave up 0 bases and J gave up 2 bases; unmatched junction bases: 3. CDR3 sequence (DNA): TGTGCCAGCAGCCAAGAACGGACAGGAAACTATGGCTACACCTTC. Translated, it gives CASSQERTGNYGYTF.

This clonotype was seen at least ten times. The CDR3 region is CASSLLGRDQREKLFF. The CDR3 DNA is TGTGCCAGCAGCTTATTGGGCCGGGACCAGAGGGAAAAACTGTTTTTT. V and J are TRBV7-2 and TRBJ1-4, with D possibly TRBD1 on 5 matching bases. There are 16 residues in the CDR3. Per germline, CDR1 SGHTA and CDR2 FQGNSA. The ends were cut back, 2 bases at V and 8 bases at J, with 18 bases in the middle.

This clonotype was counted many times. This chain uses TRBV20-1 with TRBJ2-3; tentative D call: TRBD1 (5 bases). The CDR3 has 14 amino acids. Germline lookup yields CDR1 DFQATT and CDR2 SNEGSKA (reference sequence). DNA of the CDR3: TGCAGCGTTCTGTGGGGCCAGAACACAGATACGCAGTATTTT. Translated: CSVLWGQNTDTQYF.

With respect to this clonotype: This may stem from a read error, because a much larger clone lies one nucleotide away. The J gene is TRBJ1-1, the V gene TRBV7-9, with D possibly TRBD1 on 6 matching bases. CDR1 is SEHNR and CDR2 is FQNEAQ in the germline V gene (reference sequence). CDR3 length: 15 residues. CDR3 protein: CASSARQAANTVAFF. Written as DNA, the CDR3 is TGTGCCAGCAGCGCAAGACAGGCCGCGAACACTGTAGCTTTCTTT.

This clonotype occurred many times. The V gene is TRBV28, the J gene TRBJ2-5; TRBD2 matches 10 bases. V lost 7 bases to trimming and J lost 3 bases; unmatched junction nucleotides: 2. The CDR3 extends over 13 amino acids. Looked up from germline, CDR1 is MDHEN and CDR2 is SYDVKM. CDR3 nucleotides: TGTGCCAGCATAAGCGGGGGGGAAGAGACCCAGTACTTC. It codes for CASISGGEETQYF.

This clonotype was recorded many times. This chain uses TRBV12-3 or TRBV12-4 with TRBJ1-1; 7 bases fit TRBD1. The CDR3 length is 14 residues. V shed 4 bases, J shed 5 bases, and the junction held 7 bases outside the gene matches. The CDR3 here is CASSSRTGRTEAFF. CDR3 DNA sequence: TGTGCCAGCAGTTCTAGGACAGGTCGTACTGAAGCTTTCTTT.

The sample holds many counts of this clonotype. The gene calls are TRBV7-8 and TRBJ2-6, with a tentative D call TRBD2 (5 bases). Germline values: CDR1 SGHVS, CDR2 FQNEAQ. The CDR3 is 17 amino acids. Trimming stripped 2 bases from V and 0 bases from J, with 11 bases between. DNA of the CDR3: TGTGCCAGCAGCTTAAGGGTCGGGAACTCTGGGGCCAACGTCCTGACTTTC. The encoded protein is CASSLRVGNSGANVLTF.

There are many counts of this clonotype. The J gene is TRBJ1-1, the V gene TRBV11-1; no clear D. The germline CDR1 and CDR2 sequences are SGHAT and FQDESV (reference sequence). CDR3 length: 13 residues. V gave up 5 bases and J gave up 1 base, with 8 bases separating them. DNA of the CDR3: TGTGCCAGCAGCCTATCCTCGAACACTGAAGCTTTCTTT. Translation: CASSLSSNTEAFF.

There are many counts of this clonotype. The chain has TRBV5-5 and TRBJ2-2; tentatively, D is TRBD1 or TRBD2 (5 bases each). CDR1 is SGHKS, CDR2 YYEKEE, per germline (reference sequence). CDR3 length: 14 amino acids. V was pared by 5 bases and J by 0 bases, with 8 bases between. The CDR3 here is CASRSGPNTGELFF. DNA for the CDR3: TGTGCCAGCAGGTCGGGACCGAACACCGGGGAGCTGTTTTTT.

This clonotype has at least ten counts. The CDR3: CASSPRQGGNQPQHF. Written as DNA, the CDR3 is TGTGCCAGCAGCCCCCGACAGGGTGGAAATCAGCCCCAGCATTTT. The V call is TRBV28, the J call TRBJ1-5; TRBD1 aligns across 7 bases. Germline-derived CDR1 and CDR2 are MDHEN and SYDVKM. The trim removed 6 bases at V and 4 bases at J, leaving 9 bases unmatched. This CDR3 has 15 amino acids.

This clonotype has a count of ten or more. The chain employs TRBV24-1 and TRBJ2-2; TRBD1 agrees at 8 bases. The junction had 3 bases not matched to a gene; V was cut back by 6 bases and J by 4 bases. This CDR3 has 14 amino acids. Germline V gene lookup returns CDR1 KGHDR and CDR2 SFDVKD. The CDR3 DNA follows: TGTGCCACCAGTCCGCAGGGGGCCACCGGGGAGCTGTTTTTT. Translating gives CATSPQGATGELFF.

This clonotype was observed a handful of times. The gene calls are TRBV20-1 and TRBJ2-1, with D perhaps matching TRBD2 (7 bases). CDR3 length equals 13 residues. CDR1 is DFQATT and CDR2 is SNEGSKA in the germline V gene (reference sequence). Trimming pared 4 bases from V and 2 bases from J, leaving 9 bases between. As DNA, the CDR3 is TGCAGTGCTATGCGGGGGCCCTACAATGAGCAGTTCTTC. Translated: CSAMRGPYNEQFF.

The V and J genes are TRBV6-2 or TRBV6-3 and TRBJ2-3, with TRBD2 as a possible D gene (5 bases). The CDR3 sequence is 11 residues long. V dropped 7 bases and J dropped 5 bases, with 7 bases sitting between them. The germline CDR1 and CDR2 sequences are MNHEY and SVGEGT. The CDR3 region is CASTRGDTQYF. In DNA, the CDR3 is TGTGCCAGCACCCGGGGAGATACGCAGTATTTT.

There are many counts of this clonotype. The chain is built from TRBV28 and TRBJ2-7; tentatively, D is TRBD1 (6 bases). Germline lookup yields CDR1 MDHEN and CDR2 SYDVKM. The CDR3 has 15 amino acids. Trimming took off 4 bases at V and 5 bases at J, with 18 bases between the two ends. The CDR3 sequence is CASSSPSQGLHEQYF. In DNA form, the CDR3 reads TGTGCCAGCAGTTCCCCTTCACAGGGTTTACACGAGCAGTACTTC.

This clonotype was detected many times. V usage is TRBV5-1 and J usage is TRBJ1-3; no firm D call. Looked up from germline, CDR1 is SGHRS and CDR2 is YFSETQ. This CDR3 region has 17 residues. V lost 4 bases and J 0 bases, leaving 17 bases between the germline ends. CDR3 DNA: TGCGCCAGCAGCGCGGTGGGTGAACGGGTCTCTGGAAACACCATATATTTT. Encoded protein: CASSAVGERVSGNTIYF.

Many counts were recorded for this clonotype. The rearrangement joins TRBV4-2 to TRBJ2-5; D unclear. This CDR3 region has 14 residues. Germline V gives CDR1 LGHNA, CDR2 YNFKEQ. The V end was cut by 0 bases, the J end by 5 bases, with 10 bases between. The CDR3 DNA reads TGTGCCAGCAGCCAAGATGTGGTTGCGGAGACCCAGTACTTC. The encoded protein is CASSQDVVAETQYF.

This clonotype was detected many times. This chain joins TRBV5-1 and TRBJ1-4, with D perhaps matching TRBD1 (6 bases). Trimming stripped 5 bases from V and 4 bases from J, with 15 bases between. CDR1 is SGHRS, CDR2 YFSETQ, per germline. The CDR3 contains 15 residues. Here the CDR3 reads CASRPEGGYNEKLFF. In DNA, the CDR3 is TGCGCCAGCAGGCCCGAGGGGGGATATAATGAAAAACTGTTTTTT.

The chain links TRBV9 to TRBJ1-1; D perhaps matches TRBD1 (5 bases). V gave up 3 bases and J gave up 5 bases, with 17 bases separating them. The V gene's germline CDR1 is SGDLS and CDR2 YYNGEE. This CDR3 is built from 15 residues. CDR3 nucleotides: TGTGCCAGCAGCGGCGACAGCTCTACTAGGACTGAAGCTTTCTTT. Residues: CASSGDSSTRTEAFF. Using reference TRBV9 and TRBJ1-1 for the parts outside the CDR3, the full variable domain is DSGVTQTPKHLITATGQRVTLRCSPRSGDLSVYWYQQSLDQGLQFLIQYYNGEERAKGNILERFSAQQFPDLHSELNLSSLELGDSALYFCASSGDSSTRTEAFFGQGTRLTVV.

This clonotype was observed at least ten times. This chain joins TRBV20-1 and TRBJ1-1, with 9 bases matching TRBD1. Germline V gene lookup returns CDR1 DFQATT and CDR2 SNEGSKA (reference sequence). The length of the CDR3 is 14 residues. The junction had 4 bases not matched to a gene; V was cut back by 5 bases and J by 0 bases. The CDR3 region is CSAWDREMNTEAFF. As DNA, the CDR3 is TGCAGTGCTTGGGACAGGGAGATGAACACTGAAGCTTTCTTT.

This chain joins TRBV3-1 and TRBJ1-4, with 8 bases fitting TRBD1. The CDR3 extends over 15 amino acids. Germline trimming cut 0 bases from V and 7 bases from J; bases unmatched to any gene: 4. Germline V gene data show CDR1 as LGHDT and CDR2 as YNNKEL (reference sequence). CDR3 bases: TGTGCCAGCAGCCAAGACCAGGGGGCATTTGAAAAACTGTTTTTT. It specifies CASSQDQGAFEKLFF.

In this sample, this clonotype turned up many times. This rearrangement joins TRBV19 to TRBJ1-4; D is uncertain. CDR3 length: 15 residues. V shed 3 bases and J shed 1 base, with 9 bases lying between them. Germline V gene lookup returns CDR1 LNHDA and CDR2 SQIVND (reference sequence). The CDR3 region has the DNA TGTGCCAGTAGTATCCAGATCCTAACTAATGAAAAACTGTTTTTT. Translated, it gives CASSIQILTNEKLFF.